Shown below are 16 T cell receptor beta chains from a single sample sequenced in a study of OX40 agonist ivuxolimab in advanced cancers. Assay: immunoSEQ multiplex PCR; the TCRdb copy retains only in-frame clones and omits some. The sample lists about 68,000 clones, about 82% occurring once. The sample consisted of CD4+ or CD8+ T cells sorted from blood, taken in a trial of the OX40 agonist ivuxolimab. All receptors come from an adult with an advanced solid tumor such as melanoma, head and neck, liver or kidney cancer.

CDR3 sequence (DNA): TGTGCCAGCAGCTCGGGACTCCGGGGGGAGGAGACCCAGTACTTC. Residues: CASSSGLRGEETQYF. The chain employs TRBV5-6 and TRBJ2-5; 7 bases agree with TRBD2. This CDR3 is built from 15 residues. The J segment lost 5 bases and the V segment lost 3 bases, leaving 10 bases of the junction unmatched. Germline V CDR1 and CDR2: SGHDT, YYEEEE. Complete variable domain (other parts from reference TRBV5-6 and TRBJ2-5): DAGVTQSPTHLIKTRGQQVTLRCSPKSGHDTVSWYQQALGQGPQFIFQYYEEEERQRGNFPDRFSGHQFPNYSSELNVNALLLGDSALYLCASSSGLRGEETQYFGPGTRLLVL.

This sequence joins TRBV5-6 and TRBJ2-5; D is tentatively TRBD1 or TRBD2 (7 bases each). Germline lookup yields CDR1 SGHDT and CDR2 YYEEEE. V was shortened by 3 bases and J by 4 bases, with 13 bases between the two germline ends. The CDR3 is 14 residues long. The CDR3 region is CASSWGQRGETQYF. The CDR3 region has the DNA TGTGCCAGCAGCTGGGGACAGCGGGGAGAGACCCAGTACTTC.

This chain uses TRBV21-1 with TRBJ2-7. TRBV21-1 is a listed pseudogene. The CDR3 has 12 residues. The CDR3 region has the DNA TGTGCCAGCAGCGCCCGTTCCTACGAGCAGTACGTC. Its protein product is CASSARSYEQYV.

This clone showed up many times. The chain couples TRBV9 to TRBJ2-1, with 9 bases identical to TRBD1. The CDR3 has 14 amino acids. V lost 2 bases and J lost 5; bases outside the gene matches: 2. Per germline, CDR1 SGDLS and CDR2 YYNGEE. The DNA for the CDR3 is TGTGCCAGCAGCGTCGGGGACAGGGACAATGAGCAGTTCTTC. It translates to CASSVGDRDNEQFF.

This clone was seen once. This chain links TRBV7-7 with TRBJ2-2, with no clear D. The V end lost 5 bases, the J end lost 4 bases, and 11 bases lay between the germline ends. The CDR3 has 14 amino acids. Germline V gene sequence: CDR1 SSHAT, CDR2 FNYEAQ (reference sequence). The CDR3 DNA is TGTGCCAGCAGCCCCCAACCGATCACCGGGGAGCTGTTTTTT. This encodes CASSPQPITGELFF.

This sequence joins TRBV30 and TRBJ2-1; D may correspond to TRBD1 or TRBD2 (5 bases each). From germline, CDR1 is GTSNPN and CDR2 SVGIG (reference sequence). Trimming removed 4 bases from V and 4 bases from J, with 11 bases in between. This CDR3 has 13 residues. The DNA of the CDR3 is TGTGCCTGGACTTGGGGGATATACAATGAGCAGTTCTTC. Residues: CAWTWGIYNEQFF.

The rearrangement links TRBV14 to TRBJ2-3; D gene uncertain. With 8 bases removed from V and 3 bases from J, the gap between germline ends came to 18 bases. The CDR3 is made up of 15 amino acids. Germline V gives CDR1 SGHDN, CDR2 FVKESK. The CDR3 protein is CASRPITERTDTQYF. CDR3 bases: TGTGCCAGCCGACCGATCACAGAAAGGACAGATACGCAGTATTTT.

The V call is TRBV2, the J call TRBJ2-5; TRBD2 agrees at 11 bases. Germline trimming cut 5 bases from V and 5 bases from J; bases unmatched to any gene: 19. This CDR3 spans 19 amino acids. CDR1 and CDR2 from the germline V gene are SNHLY and FYNNEI. CDR3 protein: CASSNQLPTSGTTGETQYF. DNA of the CDR3: TGTGCCAGCAGTAACCAACTCCCGACTAGCGGGACAACTGGGGAGACCCAGTACTTC.

The chain is built from TRBV6-1 and TRBJ2-2, with D perhaps assigned TRBD1 or TRBD2 (7 bases each). Germline V CDR1 and CDR2: MNHNS, SASEGT. The V and J ends lost 7 bases and 4 bases respectively, with 13 bases between them. The CDR3 runs 14 residues. CDR3 protein: CASKIRGGTGELFF. The CDR3 region has the DNA TGTGCCAGCAAAATCAGGGGGGGCACCGGGGAGCTGTTTTTT.

This chain links TRBV2 with TRBJ1-2; 7 bases align to TRBD1. Germline CDR1 and CDR2: SNHLY and FYNNEI. V lost 3 bases, J lost 7 bases, and 11 bases stayed unmatched. The CDR3 length is 15 residues. CDR3 DNA sequence: TGTGCCAGCAGTGATCCCGCCGACAGGGTTAGTGGCTACACCTTC. Its translation is CASSDPADRVSGYTF.

This chain links TRBV6-4 with TRBJ2-5; maybe TRBD2 (6 bases). Deletions cut 4 bases from V and 4 bases from J, with 10 bases between. This CDR3 comprises 13 residues. From germline, CDR1 is MRHNA and CDR2 SNTAGT. CDR3 in amino acids: CASSVEGGETQYF. The CDR3 nucleotides read TGTGCCAGCAGTGTCGAGGGAGGAGAGACCCAGTACTTC.

The chain carries TRBV29-1 and TRBJ2-3, with 10 nucleotides matching TRBD2. V trimming: 4 bases; J trimming: 5 bases; junction bases outside the gene matches: 12. The CDR3 has 16 amino acids. Per the germline V gene, CDR1 is SQVTM and CDR2 is ANQGSEA. CDR3 loop: CSVAGRAGGPGDTQYF. CDR3 DNA sequence: TGCAGCGTTGCCGGTAGAGCGGGAGGGCCGGGAGATACGCAGTATTTT.

The chain has TRBV28 and TRBJ2-7; 10 bases align to TRBD1. CDR3 length: 13 residues. The ends lost 5 bases at V and 6 bases at J; junction bases unmatched: 4. Germline V CDR1 and CDR2: MDHEN, SYDVKM. The CDR3 sequence is CASSRQGALEQYF. CDR3 coding DNA: TGTGCCAGCAGTAGACAGGGGGCCCTCGAGCAGTACTTC.

V gene TRBV30 combines with J gene TRBJ1-2, with D unclear. Germline CDR1 GTSNPN, CDR2 SVGIG (reference sequence). This CDR3 spans 13 amino acids. V was trimmed by 0 bases and J by 1 base, leaving 6 bases between them. CDR3 sequence reads: CAWSVRSNYGYTF. The CDR3 DNA reads as TGTGCCTGGAGTGTACGGAGTAACTATGGCTACACCTTC.

The table lists this clone with a few counts. This rearrangement joins TRBV5-6 to TRBJ2-3, with D hard to call. Germline CDR1 reads SGHDT; CDR2 reads YYEEEE. This CDR3 spans 16 amino acids. Trimming left V 1 base short and J 0 bases short, with 12 bases between. In DNA, the CDR3 is TGTGCCAGCAGCTTGTTGGGCGGCCCTAGCACAGATACGCAGTATTTT. Translating gives CASSLLGGPSTDTQYF.

The DNA for the CDR3 is TGTGCCAGCTCACCCCATGCGGATCAGCCCCAGCATTTT. Its protein is CASSPHADQPQHF. This chain links TRBV18 with TRBJ1-5; D not certain. With 3 bases removed from V and 5 bases from J, the gap between germline ends came to 8 bases. The CDR3 loop spans 13 amino acids. CDR1 and CDR2 from the germline V gene are KGHSH and LQKENI.